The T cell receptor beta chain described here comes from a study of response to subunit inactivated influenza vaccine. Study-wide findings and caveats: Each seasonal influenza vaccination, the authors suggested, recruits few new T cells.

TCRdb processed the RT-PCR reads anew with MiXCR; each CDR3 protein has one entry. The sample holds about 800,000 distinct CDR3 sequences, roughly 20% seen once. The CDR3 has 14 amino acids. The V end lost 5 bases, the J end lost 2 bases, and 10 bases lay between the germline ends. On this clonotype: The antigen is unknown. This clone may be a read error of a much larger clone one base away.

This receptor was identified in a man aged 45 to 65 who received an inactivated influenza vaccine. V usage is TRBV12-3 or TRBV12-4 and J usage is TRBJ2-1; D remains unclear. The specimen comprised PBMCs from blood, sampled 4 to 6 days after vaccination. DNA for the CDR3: TGTGCCAGCAGTGAAAGGCAGACCTACAATGAGCAGTTCTTC. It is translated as CASSERQTYNEQFF.